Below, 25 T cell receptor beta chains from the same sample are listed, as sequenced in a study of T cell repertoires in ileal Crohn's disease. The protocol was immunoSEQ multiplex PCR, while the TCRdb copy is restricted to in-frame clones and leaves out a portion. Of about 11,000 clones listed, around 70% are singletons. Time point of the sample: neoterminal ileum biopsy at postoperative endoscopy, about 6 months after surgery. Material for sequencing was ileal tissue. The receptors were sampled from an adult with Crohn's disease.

The CDR3 loop reads CASRGGRANEKLFF. CDR3 nucleotide sequence: TGTGCCAGCAGGGGGGGGAGGGCTAATGAAAAACTGTTTTTT. The chain is built from TRBV7-2 and TRBJ1-4; D is perhaps TRBD1 (5 bases). Germline-derived CDR1 and CDR2 are SGHTA and FQGNSA. V shed 6 bases and J shed 3 bases, with 11 bases lying between them. CDR3 length equals 14 residues.

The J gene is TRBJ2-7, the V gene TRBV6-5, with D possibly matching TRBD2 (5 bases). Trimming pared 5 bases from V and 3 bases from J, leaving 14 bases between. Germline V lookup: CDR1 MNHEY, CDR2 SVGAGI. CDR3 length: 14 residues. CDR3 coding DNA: TGTGCCAGCAGTCCTGCCGGGGTTATCTACGAGCAGTACTTC. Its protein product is CASSPAGVIYEQYF.

The DNA for the CDR3 is TGTGCCTGGACCCAAGAGACAGGGAAGAATTCACCCCTCCACTTT. This codes for CAWTQETGKNSPLHF. The chain is built from TRBV30 and TRBJ1-6; 7 bases match TRBD1. Trimming at V came to 4 bases and at J to 7 bases, leaving 10 bases not matched to a gene. Germline lookup yields CDR1 GTSNPN and CDR2 SVGIG (reference sequence). The CDR3 has 15 residues.

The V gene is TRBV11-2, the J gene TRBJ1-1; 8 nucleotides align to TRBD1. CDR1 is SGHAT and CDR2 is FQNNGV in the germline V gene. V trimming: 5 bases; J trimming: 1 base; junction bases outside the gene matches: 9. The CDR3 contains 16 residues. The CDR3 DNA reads TGTGCCAGCAGCCCCGGGACAGGAAAACCGAACACTGAAGCTTTCTTT. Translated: CASSPGTGKPNTEAFF.

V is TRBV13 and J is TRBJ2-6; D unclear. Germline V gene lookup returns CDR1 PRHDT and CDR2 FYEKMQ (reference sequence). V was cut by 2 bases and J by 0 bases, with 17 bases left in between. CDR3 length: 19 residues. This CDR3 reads CASSLIARSSYSGANVLTF. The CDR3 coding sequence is TGTGCCAGCAGCTTAATAGCTCGGAGCAGTTACTCTGGGGCCAACGTCCTGACTTTC.

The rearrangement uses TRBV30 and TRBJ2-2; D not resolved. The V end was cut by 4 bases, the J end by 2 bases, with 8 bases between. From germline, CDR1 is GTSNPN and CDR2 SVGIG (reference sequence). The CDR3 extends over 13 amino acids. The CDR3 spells CAWTNTNTGELFF. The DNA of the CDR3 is TGTGCCTGGACCAACACCAACACCGGGGAGCTGTTTTTT.

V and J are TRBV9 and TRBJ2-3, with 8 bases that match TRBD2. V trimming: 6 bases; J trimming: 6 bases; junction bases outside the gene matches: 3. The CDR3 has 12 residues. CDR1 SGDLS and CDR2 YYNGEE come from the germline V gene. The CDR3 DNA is TGTGCCAGCACCCCGGGGGGGGATACGCAGTATTTT. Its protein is CASTPGGDTQYF.

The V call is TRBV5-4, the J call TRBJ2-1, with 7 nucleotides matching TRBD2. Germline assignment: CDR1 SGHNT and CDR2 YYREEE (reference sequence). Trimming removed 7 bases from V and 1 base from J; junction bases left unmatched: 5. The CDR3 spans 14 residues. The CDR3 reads CASGASGSYNEQFF. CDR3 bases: TGTGCCAGCGGCGCTAGCGGATCCTACAATGAGCAGTTCTTC.

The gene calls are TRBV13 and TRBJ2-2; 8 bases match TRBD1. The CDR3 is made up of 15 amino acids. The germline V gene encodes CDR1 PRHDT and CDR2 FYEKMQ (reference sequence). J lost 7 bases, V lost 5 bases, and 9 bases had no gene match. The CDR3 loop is CASSGKDRVGGELFF. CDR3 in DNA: TGTGCCAGCAGCGGGAAGGACAGGGTCGGCGGGGAGCTGTTTTTT.

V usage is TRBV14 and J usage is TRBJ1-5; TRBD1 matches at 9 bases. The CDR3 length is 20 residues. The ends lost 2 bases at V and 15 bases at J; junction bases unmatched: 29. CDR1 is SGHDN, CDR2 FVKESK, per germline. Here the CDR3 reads CASSQQLTGTGTPFLPSGHF. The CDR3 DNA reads TGTGCCAGCAGCCAACAACTCACCGGGACAGGGACACCTTTCCTCCCCAGTGGGCATTTT.

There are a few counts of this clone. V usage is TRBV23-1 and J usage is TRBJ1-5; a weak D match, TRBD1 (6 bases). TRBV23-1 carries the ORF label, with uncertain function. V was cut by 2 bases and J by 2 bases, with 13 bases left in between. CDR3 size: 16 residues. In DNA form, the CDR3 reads TGCGCCAGCAGTCAACTGCAGGGGTTGCGCAATCAGCCCCAGCATTTT. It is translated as CASSQLQGLRNQPQHF.

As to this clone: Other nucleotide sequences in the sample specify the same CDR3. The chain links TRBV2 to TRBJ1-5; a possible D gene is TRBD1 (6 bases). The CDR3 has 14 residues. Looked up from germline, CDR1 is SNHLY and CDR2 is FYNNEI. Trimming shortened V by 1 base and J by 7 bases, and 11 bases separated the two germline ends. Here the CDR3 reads CASSEVGGVQPQHF. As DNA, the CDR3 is TGTGCCAGCAGTGAAGTAGGGGGGGTGCAGCCCCAGCATTTT.

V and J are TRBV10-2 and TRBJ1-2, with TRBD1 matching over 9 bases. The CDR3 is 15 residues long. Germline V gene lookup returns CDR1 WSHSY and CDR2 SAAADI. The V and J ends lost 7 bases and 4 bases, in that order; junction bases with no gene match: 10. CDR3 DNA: TGCGCCAGCACGGGACAGGGTCTCCGATCCTATGGCTACACCTTC. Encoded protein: CASTGQGLRSYGYTF.

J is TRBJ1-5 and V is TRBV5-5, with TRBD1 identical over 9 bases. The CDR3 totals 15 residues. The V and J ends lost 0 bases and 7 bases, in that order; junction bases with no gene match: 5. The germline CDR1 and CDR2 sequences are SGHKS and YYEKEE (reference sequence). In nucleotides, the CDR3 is TGTGCCAGCAGCTTGGGGGACAGGGACAGACAGCCCCAGCATTTT. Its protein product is CASSLGDRDRQPQHF.

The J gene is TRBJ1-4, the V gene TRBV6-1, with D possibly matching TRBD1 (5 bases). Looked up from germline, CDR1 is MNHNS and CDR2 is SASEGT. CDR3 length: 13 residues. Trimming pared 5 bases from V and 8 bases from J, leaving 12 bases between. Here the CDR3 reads CASSSYKGEKLFF. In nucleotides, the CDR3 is TGTGCCAGCAGTTCTTATAAGGGGGAAAAACTGTTTTTT.

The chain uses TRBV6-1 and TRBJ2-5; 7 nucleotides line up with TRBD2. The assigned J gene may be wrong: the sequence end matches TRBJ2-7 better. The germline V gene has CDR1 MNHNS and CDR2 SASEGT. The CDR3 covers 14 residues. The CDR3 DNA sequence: TGTGCCAGCAGTGAAAGGGCGGGAGCCTACGAGCAGTACTTC. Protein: CASSERAGAYEQYF.

This CDR3 reads CASSLAGRSSYEQYF. In DNA form, the CDR3 reads TGTGCCAGCAGCTTAGCGGGGCGAAGCTCCTACGAGCAGTACTTC. The V call is TRBV7-6, the J call TRBJ2-7; TRBD1 is a possible D gene (5 bases). Trimming removed 0 bases at V and 0 bases at J, with 9 bases between. The CDR3 is made up of 15 amino acids. Germline V gene sequence: CDR1 SGHVS, CDR2 FNYEAQ. The full variable domain, in which reference TRBV7-6 and TRBJ2-7 provide the parts outside the CDR3, is GAGVSQSPRYKVTKRGQDVALRCDPISGHVSLYWYRQALGQGPEFLTYFNYEAQQDKSGLPNDRFSAERPEGSISTLTIQRTEQRDSAMYRCASSLAGRSSYEQYFGPGTRLTVT.

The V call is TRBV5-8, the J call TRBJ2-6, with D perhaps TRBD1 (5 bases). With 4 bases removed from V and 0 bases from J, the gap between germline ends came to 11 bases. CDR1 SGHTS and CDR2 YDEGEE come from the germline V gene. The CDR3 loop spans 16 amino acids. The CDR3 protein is CASSPYRSSGANVLTF. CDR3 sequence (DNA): TGTGCCAGCAGCCCCTACAGGAGCTCTGGGGCCAACGTCCTGACTTTC.

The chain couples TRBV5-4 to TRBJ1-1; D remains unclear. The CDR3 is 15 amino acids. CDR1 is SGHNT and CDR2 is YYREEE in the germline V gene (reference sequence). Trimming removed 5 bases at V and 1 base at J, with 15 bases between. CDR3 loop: CASRDAGLPNTEAFF. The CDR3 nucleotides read TGTGCCAGCAGAGATGCGGGTTTGCCGAACACTGAAGCTTTCTTT.

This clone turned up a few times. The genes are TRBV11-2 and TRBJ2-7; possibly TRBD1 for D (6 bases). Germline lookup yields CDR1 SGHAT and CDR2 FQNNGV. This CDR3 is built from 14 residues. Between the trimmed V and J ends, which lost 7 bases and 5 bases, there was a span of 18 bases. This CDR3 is CASTAITGFHEQYF. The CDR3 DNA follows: TGTGCCAGCACCGCGATCACAGGGTTCCACGAGCAGTACTTC.

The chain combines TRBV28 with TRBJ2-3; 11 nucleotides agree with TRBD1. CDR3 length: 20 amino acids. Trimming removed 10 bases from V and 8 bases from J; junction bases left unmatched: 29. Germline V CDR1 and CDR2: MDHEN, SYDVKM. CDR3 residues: CATQGPGQGEAGGPGGTQYF. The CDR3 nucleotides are TGTGCCACCCAAGGGCCGGGACAGGGGGAGGCGGGAGGGCCTGGGGGTACGCAGTATTTT.

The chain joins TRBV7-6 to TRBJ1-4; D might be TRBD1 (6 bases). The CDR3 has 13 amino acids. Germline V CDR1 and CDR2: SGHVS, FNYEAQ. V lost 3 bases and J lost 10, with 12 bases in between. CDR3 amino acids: CASSFQGRGKLFF. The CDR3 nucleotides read TGTGCCAGCAGCTTTCAGGGGCGCGGAAAACTGTTTTTT.

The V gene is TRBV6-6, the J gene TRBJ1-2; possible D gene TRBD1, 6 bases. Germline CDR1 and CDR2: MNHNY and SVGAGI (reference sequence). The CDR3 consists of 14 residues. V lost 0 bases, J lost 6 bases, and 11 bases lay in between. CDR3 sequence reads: CASSYSSGGDGYTF. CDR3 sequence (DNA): TGTGCCAGCAGTTACTCTTCTGGGGGCGATGGCTACACCTTC.

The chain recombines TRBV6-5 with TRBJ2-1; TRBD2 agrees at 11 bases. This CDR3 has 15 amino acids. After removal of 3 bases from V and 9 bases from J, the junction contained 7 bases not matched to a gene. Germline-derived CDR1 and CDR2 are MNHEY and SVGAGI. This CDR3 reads CASSYSLAGVGEQFF. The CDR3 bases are TGTGCCAGCAGTTATTCACTAGCGGGAGTTGGTGAGCAGTTCTTC.

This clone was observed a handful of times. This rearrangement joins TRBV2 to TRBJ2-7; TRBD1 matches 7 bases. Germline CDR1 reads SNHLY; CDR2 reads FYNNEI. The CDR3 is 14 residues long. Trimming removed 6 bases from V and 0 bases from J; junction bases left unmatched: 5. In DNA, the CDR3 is TGTGCCAGCAGGGAACAGGGGAGCTCCTACGAGCAGTACTTC. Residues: CASREQGSSYEQYF. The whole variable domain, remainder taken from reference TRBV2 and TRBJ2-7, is EPEVTQTPSHQVTQMGQEVILRCVPISNHLYFYWYRQILGQKVEFLVSFYNNEISEKSEIFDDQFSVERPDGSNFTLKIRSTKLEDSAMYFCASREQGSSYEQYFGPGTRLTVT.